The 32 T cell receptor beta chains listed next were all sequenced from one sample in a study of OX40 agonist ivuxolimab in advanced cancers. Profiled with immunoSEQ multiplex PCR; TCRdb holds only in-frame clones, not every one. The data contain over 95,000 clones, about 96% of them singletons. The material was CD4+ or CD8+ T cells sorted from blood, obtained in a trial of the OX40 agonist ivuxolimab. These receptors were taken from an adult with an advanced solid tumor such as melanoma, head and neck, liver or kidney cancer.

This chain joins TRBV5-1 and TRBJ1-2; D perhaps matches TRBD1 (6 bases). The CDR3 totals 13 residues. Germline assignment: CDR1 SGHRS and CDR2 YFSETQ. The V and J ends lost 2 bases and 8 bases respectively, with 13 bases between them. The CDR3 DNA is TGCGCCAGCAGCTTACAGGGATCTGGAGGCTACACCTTC. Its protein product is CASSLQGSGGYTF.

This chain uses TRBV18 with TRBJ2-6; D remains unclear. Germline V lookup: CDR1 KGHSH, CDR2 LQKENI. The CDR3 totals 14 residues. Between the trimmed V and J ends, which lost 0 bases and 2 bases, there was a span of 2 bases. CDR3 nucleotides: TGTGCCAGCTCACCACCAACTGGGGCCAACGTCCTGACTTTC. Protein product: CASSPPTGANVLTF.

The V and J genes are TRBV28 and TRBJ1-6, with D maybe TRBD1 (5 bases). V was clipped by 0 bases and J by 7 bases, with 7 bases between them. From germline, CDR1 is MDHEN and CDR2 SYDVKM. The CDR3 runs 14 residues. CDR3 sequence reads: CASSLWEGNSPLHF. The DNA of the CDR3 is TGTGCCAGCAGTTTATGGGAGGGGAATTCACCCCTCCACTTT.

J is TRBJ2-3 and V is TRBV15; TRBD1 or TRBD2 may be the D gene (5 bases each). There are 14 residues in the CDR3. The germline CDR1 and CDR2 sequences are LNHNV and YYDKDF (reference sequence). The germline V and J ends were trimmed by 1 base and 6 bases, with 11 bases remaining between them. Here the CDR3 reads CATSRGRGVDTQYF. The CDR3 DNA reads as TGTGCCACCAGCAGAGGACGGGGCGTGGATACGCAGTATTTT.

The sample holds a few counts of this clone. The chain couples TRBV7-9 to TRBJ2-7; no clear D gene. CDR1 SEHNR and CDR2 FQNEAQ come from the germline V gene (reference sequence). The CDR3 contains 11 residues. Trimming removed 1 base at V and 5 bases at J, with 3 bases between. CDR3 region: CASSLEDEQYF. The CDR3 bases are TGTGCCAGCAGCTTAGAAGACGAGCAGTACTTC.

The chain couples TRBV2 to TRBJ2-7, with 13 bases lining up with TRBD2. V lost 7 bases, J lost 6 bases, and 6 bases stayed unmatched. The germline V gene encodes CDR1 SNHLY and CDR2 FYNNEI. This CDR3 has 14 amino acids. The CDR3 loop reads CASTAGLAGFEQYF. The CDR3 coding sequence is TGTGCCAGCACCGCGGGACTAGCGGGATTCGAGCAGTACTTC.

The chain recombines TRBV6-5 with TRBJ1-3, with TRBD1 as a possible D gene (6 bases). The CDR3 is 14 residues long. Germline loops: CDR1 MNHEY, CDR2 SVGAGI. The ends were cut back, 6 bases at V and 2 bases at J, with 11 bases in the middle. The CDR3 here is CASSNTGPGNTIYF. CDR3 bases: TGTGCCAGCAGCAATACAGGGCCTGGAAACACCATATATTTT.

The J gene is TRBJ1-5, the V gene TRBV2; TRBD1 agrees at 7 bases. The germline V gene has CDR1 SNHLY and CDR2 FYNNEI. The CDR3 runs to 13 residues. Unmatched junction bases numbered 1, after V lost 4 bases and J lost 4 bases. CDR3 in amino acids: CASSVTGNQPQHF. The CDR3 DNA is TGTGCCAGCAGTGTGACAGGGAATCAGCCCCAGCATTTT.

The V gene is TRBV9, the J gene TRBJ2-7, with 8 bases that match TRBD1. The trim removed 0 bases at V and 4 bases at J, leaving 6 bases unmatched. The CDR3 is made up of 15 amino acids. Per the germline V gene, CDR1 is SGDLS and CDR2 is YYNGEE. CDR3 sequence (DNA): TGTGCCAGCAGCGTAGGACAGGGGATCTCTTACGAGCAGTACTTC. Its protein product is CASSVGQGISYEQYF.

V usage is TRBV9 and J usage is TRBJ1-4; D is unclear. Germline V gene data show CDR1 as SGDLS and CDR2 as YYNGEE. This CDR3 has 15 amino acids. Trimming removed 5 bases at V and 3 bases at J, with 14 bases between. The CDR3 loop is CASSLGTFPNEKLFF. CDR3 DNA sequence: TGTGCCAGCAGTCTAGGAACTTTCCCTAATGAAAAACTGTTTTTT.

V usage is TRBV21-1 and J usage is TRBJ2-5; the listed D gene, TRBD2, was not tested against the DNA. TRBV21-1 is marked as a pseudogene. The CDR3 covers 18 residues. CDR3 loop: CASSLLPSGGGRRETQYF. CDR3 sequence (DNA): TGTGCCAGCAGCCTACTACCTAGCGGGGGGGGCCGACGAGAGACCCAGTACTTC.

The rearrangement uses TRBV9 and TRBJ2-1; D possibly uses TRBD1 or TRBD2 (5 bases each). Trimming removed 0 bases at V and 9 bases at J, with 10 bases between. From germline, CDR1 is SGDLS and CDR2 YYNGEE. This CDR3 has 13 amino acids. CDR3 coding DNA: TGTGCCAGCAGCGTAGGAAGGGACGGTGAGCAGTTCTTC. This encodes CASSVGRDGEQFF.

The rearrangement uses TRBV6-1 and TRBJ2-3; D ambiguous. Between the trimmed V and J ends, which lost 8 bases and 4 bases, there was a span of 7 bases. The CDR3 loop spans 11 amino acids. CDR1 and CDR2 (germline): MNHNS, SASEGT. CDR3 residues: CASSEADTQYF. DNA for the CDR3: TGTGCCAGCTCAGAGGCAGATACGCAGTATTTT.

The table lists this clone with a count of one. Here the CDR3 reads CASSLTTGAEAFF. DNA for the CDR3: TGTGCCAGTAGTTTAACGACTGGAGCTGAAGCTTTCTTT. This chain uses TRBV19 with TRBJ1-1; D remains ambiguous. CDR3 length: 13 amino acids. V was pared by 5 bases and J by 6 bases, with 13 bases between. Germline values: CDR1 LNHDA, CDR2 SQIVND (reference sequence).

The chain carries TRBV27 and TRBJ1-5; TRBD1 aligns across 7 bases. The ends lost 6 bases at V and 3 bases at J; junction bases unmatched: 5. CDR1 MNHEY and CDR2 SMNVEV come from the germline V gene (reference sequence). This CDR3 spans 14 amino acids. CDR3 bases: TGTGCCAGCAGCCTACAGGGGTTCAATCAGCCCCAGCATTTT. It encodes CASSLQGFNQPQHF.

This rearrangement joins TRBV27 to TRBJ2-7; D might be TRBD1 (5 bases). Trimming pared 5 bases from V and 2 bases from J, leaving 10 bases between. This CDR3 spans 13 amino acids. Germline V gene data show CDR1 as MNHEY and CDR2 as SMNVEV (reference sequence). In nucleotides, the CDR3 is TGTGCCAGCAGTCACAGGATCACCTACGAGCAGTACTTC. Protein sequence: CASSHRITYEQYF.

V gene TRBV6-5 combines with J gene TRBJ2-7; 9 nucleotides agree with TRBD1. Trimming cost V 8 bases and J 2 bases; bases outside gene matches: 10. Germline assignment: CDR1 MNHEY and CDR2 SVGAGI. This CDR3 comprises 15 residues. The CDR3 sequence is CASGAGTGYTYEQYF. The CDR3 DNA follows: TGTGCCAGCGGGGCCGGGACAGGGTATACCTACGAGCAGTACTTC.

This clone was counted once. The chain recombines TRBV7-3 with TRBJ1-1; the D gene is possibly TRBD1 (6 bases). V dropped 5 bases and J dropped 0 bases, with 13 bases sitting between them. The CDR3 has 15 residues. The germline V gene encodes CDR1 SGHTA and CDR2 FQGTGA. The CDR3 loop is CASSPSGQMNTEAFF. CDR3 in DNA: TGTGCCAGCAGCCCCTCTGGACAGATGAACACTGAAGCTTTCTTT.

The chain is built from TRBV27 and TRBJ2-7; 7 nucleotides match TRBD1. CDR1 is MNHEY and CDR2 is SMNVEV in the germline V gene (reference sequence). V dropped 2 bases and J dropped 6; count of bases not matched to a gene: 1. This CDR3 has 12 residues. The CDR3 DNA sequence: TGTGCCAGCAGTTTAGCAGGGGGCGAGCAGTACTTC. It specifies CASSLAGGEQYF.

The chain couples TRBV11-1 to TRBJ2-3; the D gene is possibly TRBD1 (5 bases). V was clipped by 6 bases and J by 2 bases, with 9 bases between them. The CDR3 runs to 13 residues. Germline CDR1 SGHAT, CDR2 FQDESV (reference sequence). The CDR3 nucleotides read TGTGCCAGCAGAGACAGCGCCACAGATACGCAGTATTTT. Amino acids: CASRDSATDTQYF. The variable domain in full, completed from reference TRBV11-1 and TRBJ2-3, reads EAEVAQSPRYKITEKSQAVAFWCDPISGHATLYWYRQILGQGPELLVQFQDESVVDDSQLPKDRFSAERLKGVDSTLKIQPAELGDSAMYLCASRDSATDTQYFGPGTRLTVL.

The rearrangement uses TRBV19 and TRBJ2-2; 12 bases match TRBD1. The CDR3 totals 15 residues. Looked up from germline, CDR1 is LNHDA and CDR2 is SQIVND (reference sequence). V trimming: 5 bases; J trimming: 7 bases; junction bases outside the gene matches: 5. The CDR3: CASSGDRGRGGELFF. CDR3 DNA sequence: TGTGCCAGTAGTGGGGACAGGGGGCGAGGCGGGGAGCTGTTTTTT.

V and J are TRBV18 and TRBJ2-7; D tentatively fits TRBD1 or TRBD2 (5 bases each). V lost 0 bases and J lost 3, with 9 bases in between. Germline CDR1 reads KGHSH; CDR2 reads LQKENI. The CDR3 runs to 14 residues. DNA of the CDR3: TGTGCCAGCTCACCACCAGGGACCGGCTACGAGCAGTACTTC. Amino acid sequence: CASSPPGTGYEQYF.

This clone was observed once. J is TRBJ2-1 and V is TRBV4-1, with D possibly matching TRBD2 (6 bases). The germline CDR1 and CDR2 sequences are MGHRA and YSYEKL. The CDR3 sequence is 14 residues long. Trimming shortened V by 1 base and J by 9 bases, and 13 bases separated the two germline ends. The CDR3 here is CASSQAGELGEQFF. Written as DNA, the CDR3 is TGCGCCAGCAGCCAAGCGGGAGAGTTAGGTGAGCAGTTCTTC.

This clone was observed once. The chain combines TRBV5-6 with TRBJ2-7; the D is unclear. Germline V gene lookup returns CDR1 SGHDT and CDR2 YYEEEE. V dropped 4 bases and J dropped 5 bases, with 16 bases sitting between them. The CDR3 is 14 amino acids. The CDR3 region is CASSHITISDEQYF. For the CDR3, the DNA is TGTGCCAGCAGCCACATTACAATTTCGGACGAGCAGTACTTC.

This clone was found once. The V gene is TRBV7-8, the J gene TRBJ2-7; no clear D gene. The CDR3 consists of 13 residues. Per the germline V gene, CDR1 is SGHVS and CDR2 is FQNEAQ. The V end was cut by 6 bases, the J end by 3 bases, with 12 bases between. The CDR3 DNA reads TGTGCCAGCAGACGCGGAAGCGACTACGAGCAGTACTTC. Protein: CASRRGSDYEQYF.

The rearrangement links TRBV5-5 to TRBJ1-1; D is uncertain. The V gene's germline CDR1 is SGHKS and CDR2 YYEKEE (reference sequence). The length of the CDR3 is 11 residues. Trimming stripped 2 bases from V and 5 bases from J, with 4 bases between. The CDR3 protein is CASSFGTEAFF. The CDR3 DNA reads TGTGCCAGCAGCTTCGGGACTGAAGCTTTCTTT. Variable domain in full (rest from reference TRBV5-5 and TRBJ1-1): DAGVTQSPTHLIKTRGQQVTLRCSPISGHKSVSWYQQVLGQGPQFIFQYYEKEERGRGNFPDRFSARQFPNYSSELNVNALLLGDSALYLCASSFGTEAFFGQGTRLTVV.

This chain joins TRBV11-2 and TRBJ2-2; 7 bases are a match to TRBD1. In germline, CDR1 is SGHAT, CDR2 FQNNGV. V was pared by 5 bases and J by 5 bases, with 11 bases of the junction left unmatched. The CDR3 runs to 16 residues. The CDR3 loop reads CASSPSGTELTGELFF. CDR3 coding DNA: TGTGCCAGCAGCCCCTCTGGGACAGAGTTGACCGGGGAGCTGTTTTTT.

V and J are TRBV9 and TRBJ2-3; a weak D match, TRBD2 (6 bases). The CDR3 has 15 residues. Germline assignment: CDR1 SGDLS and CDR2 YYNGEE. V lost 0 bases to trimming and J lost 2 bases, with 10 bases between them. The CDR3 DNA follows: TGTGCCAGCAGCGTAGAGGGACTTCCCACAGATACGCAGTATTTT. Its translation: CASSVEGLPTDTQYF.

This chain connects TRBV5-6 to TRBJ1-1; no clear D gene. The V gene lost 0 bases and the J gene lost 5 bases, with 5 bases spanning the gap. Germline assignment: CDR1 SGHDT and CDR2 YYEEEE. The CDR3 is 12 residues long. The DNA of the CDR3 is TGTGCCAGCAGCTTGGCCAGAACTGAAGCTTTCTTT. Amino acids: CASSLARTEAFF.

The J gene is TRBJ2-7, the V gene TRBV28; the match to TRBD1 covers 10 bases. This CDR3 has 16 amino acids. V dropped 5 bases and J dropped 2; count of bases not matched to a gene: 9. The V gene's germline CDR1 is MDHEN and CDR2 SYDVKM. The CDR3 nucleotides are TGTGCCAGCAGTCCTCGGGACAGGGGCCTTACCTACGAGCAGTACTTC. This gives the protein CASSPRDRGLTYEQYF.

J is TRBJ2-5 and V is TRBV10-3; D is possibly TRBD2 (5 bases). V lost 3 bases to trimming and J lost 5 bases, with 16 bases between them. Germline V gives CDR1 ENHRY, CDR2 SYGVKD. The CDR3 length is 15 residues. CDR3 nucleotides: TGTGCCATCAGTGACCCGGACTTAGCCACGGAGACCCAGTACTTC. Translation: CAISDPDLATETQYF.

The chain has TRBV14 and TRBJ2-7, with TRBD2 as a possible D gene (6 bases). The CDR3 is 11 amino acids. V shed 3 bases and J shed 7 bases, with 7 bases lying between them. Per the germline V gene, CDR1 is SGHDN and CDR2 is FVKESK. CDR3 bases: TGTGCCAGCAGCCAGGGGGGTGAGCAGTACTTC. It encodes CASSQGGEQYF.